This T cell receptor (beta chain) was retrieved from a study of T cell repertoires in cytomegalovirus infection. For the study at large: It was the public TCR beta signatures that indicated both CMV infection and matching HLA type. Findings of the study overall: Clonotypes of TCR beta that were HLA-C-restricted and CMV-specific dominated the ex vivo response.

TCRdb redid the calling of the reads with MiXCR, one entry per CDR3 protein. This sample carries about 140,000 distinct CDR3 sequences, roughly 6% of them seen once, and the ten largest clones take around 17%. This clonotype occurred a few times. Antigen unknown. This CDR3 spans 14 amino acids. Trimming took 7 bases from V and 2 from J; bases not matched to a gene: 4. Per germline, CDR1 MDHEN and CDR2 SYDVKM. Sequenced: PBMCs. The source is a human donor in good health (CMV status not recorded). Some clones in this sample may be carry-over from other donors' samples. The rearrangement joins TRBV28 to TRBJ1-5; 8 bases match TRBD1. This chain's CDR3 is CASITTGGNQPQHF. In DNA form, the CDR3 reads TGTGCCAGCATTACGACAGGGGGCAATCAGCCCCAGCATTTT.